The next 25 T cell receptor beta chains were all read from a single sample in a study of T cell responses to AZD1222 COVID-19 vaccine (dated by TCRdb to the early 2020s). The library was obtained by the immunoSEQ multiplex PCR assay. In its TCRdb copy, this immuneACCESS table keeps in-frame sequences only and misses some clones. Where compared with another copy, unresolved V genes explain less than half of these, and the others have no known cause. For this sample there are about 200,000 clones; around nine tenths appear just once. 3.6% of the sample is in the top ten clones. What the time point label conveys for this sample: about 28 days (+/-7) after the second vaccine dose. The treatment or condition label of this sample denotes: meningococcal conjugate vaccine given as trial control. The source material was peripheral blood, sampled 28 days after the second dose of the MenACWY control vaccine. The receptors were sampled from an adult who received the MenACWY meningococcal vaccine as a control.

The chain recombines TRBV19 with TRBJ2-2, with D unresolved. Germline V gives CDR1 LNHDA, CDR2 SQIVND (reference sequence). The V gene lost 10 bases and the J gene lost 2 bases, with 17 bases spanning the gap. CDR3 length: 15 amino acids. The CDR3 here is CATSLAPDNTGELFF. CDR3 in DNA: TGTGCCACCTCATTGGCGCCAGATAACACCGGGGAGCTGTTTTTT.

Here the CDR3 reads CATSRDSASGSKGKNIQYF. DNA of the CDR3: TGTGCCACCAGCAGAGATTCGGCTAGCGGGAGTAAAGGAAAAAACATTCAGTACTTC. The chain combines TRBV15 with TRBJ2-4, with 10 bases identical to TRBD2. The ends lost 0 bases at V and 4 bases at J; junction bases unmatched: 12. This CDR3 spans 19 amino acids. Germline CDR1 LNHNV, CDR2 YYDKDF (reference sequence).

The chain is built from TRBV6-5 and TRBJ1-1, with D possibly being TRBD1 (5 bases). CDR3 length: 15 residues. Germline V gene data show CDR1 as MNHEY and CDR2 as SVGAGI. V was pared by 8 bases and J by 0 bases, with 16 bases between. As DNA, the CDR3 is TGTGCCAGCGGGACGGGTCGCTTAATGAACACTGAAGCTTTCTTT. Amino acids: CASGTGRLMNTEAFF.

This chain links TRBV7-3 with TRBJ2-6; 8 bases align to TRBD1. The V gene's germline CDR1 is SGHTA and CDR2 FQGTGA. With V trimmed by 2 bases and J by 1 base, 10 bases remained unmatched. The CDR3 is made up of 19 amino acids. The CDR3 DNA reads as TGTGCCAGCAGCTTATATCAGGGGGCAGGGAATTCTGGGGCCAACGTCCTGACTTTC. Its protein is CASSLYQGAGNSGANVLTF.

In DNA form, the CDR3 reads TGTGCCAGCCCCTATAGCGTTCCCGAGGGTTTGGAGCAGTTCTTC. Translating it yields CASPYSVPEGLEQFF. The chain has TRBV7-9 and TRBJ2-1; TRBD2 might be the D (5 bases). The germline V and J ends were trimmed by 8 bases and 10 bases, with 24 bases remaining between them. The germline V gene has CDR1 SEHNR and CDR2 FQNEAQ (reference sequence). CDR3 size: 15 residues.

CDR3 coding DNA: TGTGCCAGCAGTTTTTGGGCTGACACGAACACTGAAGCTTTCTTT. It is translated as CASSFWADTNTEAFF. The chain couples TRBV28 to TRBJ1-1, with D unresolved. The germline CDR1 and CDR2 sequences are MDHEN and SYDVKM. The CDR3 runs 15 residues. Trimming took off 3 bases at V and 1 base at J, with 12 bases between the two ends.

The chain carries TRBV5-8 and TRBJ1-2; 8 bases line up with TRBD1. The CDR3 contains 12 residues. Germline V gene lookup returns CDR1 SGHTS and CDR2 YDEGEE. Germline trimming cut 4 bases from V and 8 bases from J; bases unmatched to any gene: 4. The CDR3 here is CASSRDRWGYTF. CDR3 sequence (DNA): TGTGCCAGCAGCAGGGACAGGTGGGGCTACACCTTC.

This chain connects TRBV9 to TRBJ1-1; D gene uncertain. The germline V gene encodes CDR1 SGDLS and CDR2 YYNGEE. The CDR3 contains 14 residues. The ends were cut back, 0 bases at V and 1 base at J, with 7 bases in the middle. The CDR3: CASSVAAENTEAFF. The CDR3, as DNA: TGTGCCAGCAGCGTAGCTGCAGAGAACACTGAAGCTTTCTTT. Filled out from reference TRBV9 and TRBJ1-1, the complete variable domain reads DSGVTQTPKHLITATGQRVTLRCSPRSGDLSVYWYQQSLDQGLQFLIQYYNGEERAKGNILERFSAQQFPDLHSELNLSSLELGDSALYFCASSVAAENTEAFFGQGTRLTVV.

The chain uses TRBV19 and TRBJ1-5; weak D call: TRBD1 (6 bases). V dropped 3 bases and J dropped 5 bases, with 14 bases sitting between them. This CDR3 has 15 amino acids. The germline CDR1 and CDR2 sequences are LNHDA and SQIVND (reference sequence). CDR3 sequence (DNA): TGTGCCAGTAGTATCCTGGGGGCTGGGTATCAGCCCCAGCATTTT. Translating gives CASSILGAGYQPQHF.

DNA for the CDR3: TGTGCCAGTAACGTGGGGTCCATCTCTGGGGCCAACGTCCTGACTTTC. It encodes CASNVGSISGANVLTF. The V call is TRBV19, the J call TRBJ2-6, with D unresolved. V was cut by 7 bases and J by 0 bases, with 13 bases left in between. The CDR3 loop spans 16 amino acids. Germline loops: CDR1 LNHDA, CDR2 SQIVND (reference sequence).

The rearrangement links TRBV27 to TRBJ2-3; D is undetermined. V lost 5 bases to trimming and J lost 7 bases, with 16 bases between them. There are 14 residues in the CDR3. Germline V gives CDR1 MNHEY, CDR2 SMNVEV (reference sequence). The CDR3 region is CASSPPSLAYTQYF. The CDR3 DNA reads TGTGCCAGCAGTCCGCCGTCCCTCGCGTATACGCAGTATTTT.

This rearrangement joins TRBV19 to TRBJ2-3; D is unresolved. CDR3 length: 13 residues. CDR1 and CDR2 (germline): LNHDA, SQIVND (reference sequence). V lost 4 bases, J lost 3 bases, and 8 bases lay in between. The DNA for the CDR3 is TGTGCCAGTAGTACCCCAGGAACAGATACGCAGTATTTT. It encodes CASSTPGTDTQYF.

The chain carries TRBV21-1 and TRBJ2-2. TRBV21-1 is reported as a pseudogene. The CDR3 runs to 13 residues. The CDR3 sequence is CASDPGGTGELFF. The CDR3 DNA reads TGTGCCAGTGACCCAGGCGGCACCGGGGAGCTGTTTTTT.

The chain has TRBV18 and TRBJ2-7; 10 bases map to TRBD1. The CDR3 contains 14 residues. Germline CDR1 and CDR2: KGHSH and LQKENI. V dropped 4 bases and J dropped 5; count of bases not matched to a gene: 5. Here the CDR3 DNA reads TGTGCCAGCTCACTTCGACAGGGGGCGGACGAGCAGTACTTC. It translates to CASSLRQGADEQYF.

V usage is TRBV28 and J usage is TRBJ2-2; 7 positions match TRBD2. The CDR3 sequence is 16 residues long. CDR1 MDHEN and CDR2 SYDVKM come from the germline V gene. With 2 bases clipped from V and 6 bases from J, the junction kept 9 bases outside the gene matches. CDR3 amino acids: CASSLHFGRASGELFF. As DNA, the CDR3 is TGTGCCAGCAGTTTACACTTTGGGAGGGCCTCCGGGGAGCTGTTTTTT.

The V call is TRBV7-3, the J call TRBJ2-1, with D perhaps TRBD2 (5 bases). Trimming pared 5 bases from V and 0 bases from J, leaving 14 bases between. The V gene's germline CDR1 is SGHTA and CDR2 FQGTGA. This CDR3 is 16 amino acids long. The CDR3 region is CASSLHTRVSYNEQFF. Written as DNA, the CDR3 is TGTGCCAGCAGCCTCCATACTAGGGTCTCCTACAATGAGCAGTTCTTC. The variable domain in full, with the rest retrieved from reference TRBV7-3 and TRBJ2-1, is GAGVSQTPSNKVTEKGKYVELRCDPISGHTALYWYRQSLGQGPEFLIYFQGTGAADDSGLPNDRFFAVRPEGSVSTLKIQRTERGDSAVYLCASSLHTRVSYNEQFFGPGTRLTVL.

This chain uses TRBV4-1 with TRBJ2-5; D is possibly TRBD1 (6 bases). The CDR3 length is 13 residues. Germline CDR1 MGHRA, CDR2 YSYEKL. V lost 3 bases and J 5 bases, leaving 10 bases between the germline ends. The CDR3 loop is CASSQGAEETQYF. Here the CDR3 DNA reads TGCGCCAGCAGCCAGGGGGCGGAGGAGACCCAGTACTTC.

The CDR3 protein is CASSQDLASGSGEQFF. CDR3 nucleotides: TGTGCCAGCAGCCAAGATCTCGCTAGCGGGAGCGGGGAGCAGTTCTTC. This chain joins TRBV4-2 and TRBJ2-1; 10 bases fit TRBD2. This CDR3 has 16 residues. The germline V gene has CDR1 LGHNA and CDR2 YNFKEQ. After removal of 0 bases from V and 10 bases from J, the junction contained 9 bases not matched to a gene.

The chain couples TRBV14 to TRBJ2-1; 9 nucleotides agree with TRBD1. This CDR3 region has 16 residues. Losses at the gene ends were 4 bases for V and 7 bases for J; bases not matched to a gene: 11. The germline CDR1 and CDR2 sequences are SGHDN and FVKESK. CDR3 loop: CASSLRGTGFWNEQFF. In DNA, the CDR3 is TGTGCCAGCAGCCTGCGTGGGACAGGGTTTTGGAATGAGCAGTTCTTC.

The chain uses TRBV30 and TRBJ1-1; possibly TRBD1 for D (6 bases). V gave up 6 bases and J gave up 4 bases, with 27 bases separating them. Per the germline V gene, CDR1 is GTSNPN and CDR2 is SVGIG (reference sequence). The CDR3 is 17 residues long. The chain's CDR3 is CACSTGPTAGAGTEAFF. The CDR3 DNA is TGTGCCTGTAGTACCGGGCCAACCGCAGGGGCAGGCACTGAAGCTTTCTTT.

This chain links TRBV24-1 with TRBJ1-5; D is possibly TRBD1 (6 bases). Germline V gene lookup returns CDR1 KGHDR and CDR2 SFDVKD. This CDR3 is 14 amino acids long. The V end lost 5 bases, the J end lost 9 bases, and 16 bases lay between the germline ends. The CDR3 DNA is TGTGCCACCAGTGGGAGGGGGGATCTGCGGCCCCAGCATTTT. Its protein product is CATSGRGDLRPQHF.

This chain links TRBV7-3 with TRBJ2-7, with 8 positions matching TRBD1. The CDR3 is 14 amino acids. Germline CDR1 is SGHTA and CDR2 is FQGTGA. Unmatched junction bases numbered 5, after V lost 5 bases and J lost 2 bases. CDR3 coding DNA: TGTGCCAGCAGCCCCAGGGGGCGAACCTACGAGCAGTACTTC. This codes for CASSPRGRTYEQYF.

V gene TRBV10-3 combines with J gene TRBJ2-3; D not resolved. Trimming removed 6 bases at V and 2 bases at J, with 6 bases between. Germline CDR1 ENHRY, CDR2 SYGVKD. The CDR3 runs to 12 residues. As DNA, the CDR3 is TGTGCCATCAGGGCAGACACAGATACGCAGTATTTT. Protein: CAIRADTDTQYF.

V and J are TRBV25-1 and TRBJ2-3, with D perhaps matching TRBD2 (6 bases). V was trimmed by 3 bases and J by 7 bases, leaving 11 bases between them. Germline V lookup: CDR1 MGHDK, CDR2 SYGVNS. This CDR3 spans 13 amino acids. The CDR3 DNA follows: TGTGCCAGCAGTGATGGGGGGTTTTATACGCAGTATTTT. This codes for CASSDGGFYTQYF.

There are a few counts of this clone. This chain links TRBV24-1 with TRBJ1-1, with TRBD1 as a possible D gene (6 bases). Looked up from germline, CDR1 is KGHDR and CDR2 is SFDVKD. CDR3 length: 14 residues. The V gene lost 3 bases and the J gene lost 6 bases, with 13 bases spanning the gap. The CDR3 bases are TGTGCCACCAGTGATCATGTACAGGGAGCTGAAGCTTTCTTT. It encodes CATSDHVQGAEAFF.